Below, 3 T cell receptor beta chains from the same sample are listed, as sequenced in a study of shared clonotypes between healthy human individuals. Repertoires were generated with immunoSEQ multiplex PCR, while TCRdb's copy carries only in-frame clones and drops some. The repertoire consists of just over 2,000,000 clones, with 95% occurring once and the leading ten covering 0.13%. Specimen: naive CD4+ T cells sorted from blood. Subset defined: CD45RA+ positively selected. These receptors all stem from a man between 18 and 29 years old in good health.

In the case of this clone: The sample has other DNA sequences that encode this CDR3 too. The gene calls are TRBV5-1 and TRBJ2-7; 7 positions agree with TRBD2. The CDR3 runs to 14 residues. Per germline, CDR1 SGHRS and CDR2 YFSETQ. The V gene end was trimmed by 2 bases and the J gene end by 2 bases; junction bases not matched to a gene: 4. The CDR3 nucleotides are TGCGCCAGCAGCTTAAGCGGGGTTCCCTACGAGCAGTACTTC. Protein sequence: CASSLSGVPYEQYF.

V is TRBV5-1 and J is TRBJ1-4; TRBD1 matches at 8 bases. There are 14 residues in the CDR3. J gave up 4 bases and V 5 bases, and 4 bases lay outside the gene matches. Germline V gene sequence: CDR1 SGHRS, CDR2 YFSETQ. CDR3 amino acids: CASRMTGDNEKLFF. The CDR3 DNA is TGCGCCAGCAGAATGACAGGGGATAATGAAAAACTGTTTTTT.

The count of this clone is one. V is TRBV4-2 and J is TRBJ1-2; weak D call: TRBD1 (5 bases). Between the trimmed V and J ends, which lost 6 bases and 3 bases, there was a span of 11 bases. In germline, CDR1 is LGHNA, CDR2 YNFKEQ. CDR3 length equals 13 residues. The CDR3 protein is CASRSEGYYGYTF. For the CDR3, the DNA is TGTGCCAGCAGAAGCGAGGGGTACTATGGCTACACCTTC.